This TCR beta chain was identified during a study of blood T cell repertoires in COVID-19. Study context: Material from acute and convalescent COVID-19 was sourced from the United States, Italy and Spain. Nucleic acid was either cDNA or gDNA, and it came from T cells, B-cell-depleted T cells, or PBMCs.

The CDR3 length is 15 residues. Germline V gene data show CDR1 as SGHNT and CDR2 as YYREEE (reference sequence). V shed 4 bases and J 4 bases; nucleotides not matched to a gene: 5. Here immunoSEQ multiplex PCR was the method, and the copy in TCRdb shows in-frame clones only, minus some. The sample consists of roughly 110,000 clones, 85% of them appearing once. The sequence came from a human donor in a cohort sampled during active COVID-19. The sequenced sample was peripheral blood. This chain connects TRBV5-4 to TRBJ1-6; 7 nucleotides agree with TRBD1. The CDR3 sequence: CASSPMGQYNSPLHF. CDR3 nucleotide sequence: TGTGCCAGCAGCCCTATGGGACAGTATAATTCACCCCTCCACTTT.